This T cell receptor (beta chain) was identified during a study of control samples from healthy donors and cancer patients. The CDR3 is 17 amino acids. Germline loops: CDR1 MNHEY, CDR2 SVGEGT. The junction had 13 bases not matched to a gene; V was cut back by 0 bases and J by 8 bases. This table comes from immunoSEQ multiplex PCR, and its TCRdb copy is limited to in-frame clones, with some not included. The sample yields fewer than 200,000 clones, approximately 94% seen once. The sequencing input was blood. This TCR was sampled from a man aged 30 to 39 in good health. The chain is built from TRBV6-2 or TRBV6-3 and TRBJ2-1, with 7 bases aligning to TRBD2. CDR3 coding DNA: TGTGCCAGCAGTTACTCGATCTCCCGGGGGGAGAGGGATGAGCAGTTCTTC. It specifies CASSYSISRGERDEQFF.